This entry lists 22 T cell receptor beta chains sequenced from one sample in a study of graft-versus-host responses after intestinal transplantation. The data were produced by immunoSEQ multiplex PCR, yet TCRdb's version contains in-frame clones alone and is incomplete. This table has some 35,000 clones, approximately 93% appearing once. These receptors have no known antigen. The sample consisted of unstimulated CD4+ T cells sorted from spleen or lymph node cells, taken before transplant. These receptor sequences come from a human donor who was the organ donor for an intestinal transplant.

This clone appeared a single time. This chain uses TRBV11-2 with TRBJ1-4; TRBD1 matches 8 bases. The CDR3 is 13 amino acids. V shed 5 bases and J 8 bases; nucleotides not matched to a gene: 4. CDR1 is SGHAT, CDR2 FQNNGV, per germline. CDR3 DNA: TGTGCCAGCAGCCTCAGGGGGCAGGAAAAACTGTTTTTT. Translation gives CASSLRGQEKLFF.

The CDR3 here is CASSLSVVPTDTQYF. DNA for the CDR3: TGTGCCAGCAGTTTATCCGTTGTTCCCACAGATACGCAGTATTTT. The chain uses TRBV27 and TRBJ2-3, with no clear D. This CDR3 is built from 15 residues. Trimming took off 0 bases at V and 2 bases at J, with 9 bases between the two ends. Germline V gene sequence: CDR1 MNHEY, CDR2 SMNVEV (reference sequence).

The chain recombines TRBV9 with TRBJ1-2, with D possibly being TRBD1 (6 bases). This CDR3 is built from 14 residues. The V and J ends lost 0 bases and 3 bases respectively, with 9 bases between them. Germline V gene lookup returns CDR1 SGDLS and CDR2 YYNGEE. The DNA for the CDR3 is TGTGCCAGCAGCGTAGGGGCAGGGGACTATGGCTACACCTTC. Translating gives CASSVGAGDYGYTF.

V is TRBV18 and J is TRBJ1-6, with D hard to call. Per germline, CDR1 KGHSH and CDR2 LQKENI. The CDR3 contains 12 residues. V was pared by 3 bases and J by 8 bases, with 5 bases between. The CDR3 here is CASSPVDSPLHF. The CDR3 DNA reads as TGTGCCAGCTCACCGGTGGATTCACCCCTCCACTTT.

This chain joins TRBV6-1 and TRBJ1-5; D gene uncertain. CDR3 size: 14 residues. The V end lost 5 bases, the J end lost 6 bases, and 14 bases lay between the germline ends. The germline CDR1 and CDR2 sequences are MNHNS and SASEGT. DNA of the CDR3: TGTGCCAGCAGTTATAGAGGCCATGGTCAGCCCCAGCATTTT. Its translation is CASSYRGHGQPQHF.

This chain uses TRBV6-4 with TRBJ1-6; 7 nucleotides line up with TRBD1. Germline V gene data show CDR1 as MRHNA and CDR2 as SNTAGT. The CDR3 has 14 amino acids. After removal of 3 bases from V and 6 bases from J, the junction contained 2 bases not matched to a gene. CDR3: CASSEYRGNSPLHF. For the CDR3, the DNA is TGTGCCAGCAGTGAATACAGGGGTAATTCACCCCTCCACTTT.

V and J are TRBV6-5 and TRBJ2-7; 10 bases match TRBD1. With V trimmed by 0 bases and J by 2 bases, 4 bases remained unmatched. The germline CDR1 and CDR2 sequences are MNHEY and SVGAGI. The CDR3 has 16 residues. The CDR3 reads CASSYSGTGDPYEQYF. The CDR3 nucleotides are TGTGCCAGCAGTTACTCTGGGACAGGGGACCCCTACGAGCAGTACTTC.

This chain links TRBV5-4 with TRBJ2-7; 12 bases align to TRBD1. J was trimmed by 2 bases and V by 0 bases; bases with no gene match: 3. CDR1 is SGHNT and CDR2 is YYREEE in the germline V gene (reference sequence). The CDR3 is 16 residues long. CDR3 in DNA: TGTGCCAGCAGCTTGGGAGGGACAGGGGGCCCCTACGAGCAGTACTTC. It is translated as CASSLGGTGGPYEQYF.

The chain employs TRBV30 and TRBJ2-1; D is uncertain. Germline-derived CDR1 and CDR2 are GTSNPN and SVGIG (reference sequence). The CDR3 consists of 18 residues. Trimming removed 0 bases from V and 1 base from J, with 19 bases in between. The CDR3 is CAWSVTLMSSQSYNEQFF. CDR3 bases: TGTGCCTGGAGTGTCACTCTCATGTCTTCACAGTCCTACAATGAGCAGTTCTTC.

This clone was seen just once. The rearrangement uses TRBV6-5 and TRBJ2-3, with D possibly TRBD1 on 5 matching bases. CDR1 MNHEY and CDR2 SVGAGI come from the germline V gene. The CDR3 contains 12 residues. V shed 8 bases and J shed 3 bases, with 9 bases lying between them. As DNA, the CDR3 is TGTGCCAGCGGGCAGGGTACAGATACGCAGTATTTT. Residues: CASGQGTDTQYF.

The rearrangement links TRBV19 to TRBJ2-7; 8 bases agree with TRBD1. The CDR3 extends over 14 amino acids. The junction had 9 bases not matched to a gene; V was cut back by 5 bases and J by 6 bases. Germline lookup yields CDR1 LNHDA and CDR2 SQIVND (reference sequence). DNA for the CDR3: TGTGCCAGTAGTCGGGACAGGTCATACTCCGAGCAGTACTTC. This translates into CASSRDRSYSEQYF.

The V call is TRBV5-1, the J call TRBJ2-5, with 8 bases matching TRBD2. CDR3 size: 15 residues. Germline V gene data show CDR1 as SGHRS and CDR2 as YFSETQ. Germline trimming cut 5 bases from V and 0 bases from J; bases unmatched to any gene: 6. CDR3 loop: CASSSSGRHQETQYF. CDR3 DNA: TGCGCCAGCAGTTCTAGCGGGCGCCACCAAGAGACCCAGTACTTC.

The gene calls are TRBV18 and TRBJ2-5; perhaps TRBD2 as D (6 bases). The CDR3 contains 15 residues. Germline CDR1 is KGHSH and CDR2 is LQKENI. V lost 5 bases and J 1 base, leaving 14 bases between the germline ends. CDR3 coding DNA: TGTGCCAGCTCATCGGGACTGCAAGGCCAAGAGACCCAGTACTTC. Protein sequence: CASSSGLQGQETQYF.

The V and J genes are TRBV15 and TRBJ1-2; D ambiguous. The CDR3 runs 17 residues. Germline CDR1 is LNHNV and CDR2 is YYDKDF (reference sequence). V lost 0 bases and J lost 7, with 21 bases in between. The CDR3: CATSRDLSGGGSGGYTF. The DNA for the CDR3 is TGTGCCACCAGCAGAGATCTCTCAGGTGGAGGGTCTGGTGGCTACACCTTC.

This sequence joins TRBV18 and TRBJ1-2; 9 nucleotides agree with TRBD1. Germline trimming cut 4 bases from V and 7 bases from J; bases unmatched to any gene: 4. CDR1 is KGHSH, CDR2 LQKENI, per germline. The CDR3 spans 13 residues. The CDR3: CASSLGQGAGYTF. The CDR3 coding sequence is TGTGCCAGCTCACTGGGACAGGGTGCTGGCTACACCTTC.

The chain couples TRBV7-9 to TRBJ2-5; D gene ambiguous. The J call may be incorrect, as the DNA end agrees better with TRBJ2-7. This CDR3 has 12 residues. The germline V gene encodes CDR1 SEHNR and CDR2 FQNEAQ (reference sequence). CDR3 amino acids: CASSRNDYEQYF. CDR3 nucleotides: TGTGCCAGCAGCCGTAACGACTACGAGCAGTACTTC.

This CDR3 is CASSQGTDDTGELFF. CDR3 coding DNA: TGTGCCAGCAGCCAAGGGACTGACGACACCGGGGAGCTGTTTTTT. The chain links TRBV4-2 to TRBJ2-2, with D tentatively TRBD2 (5 bases). This CDR3 region has 15 residues. V was clipped by 1 base and J by 3 bases, with 9 bases between them. Germline assignment: CDR1 LGHNA and CDR2 YNFKEQ.

This clone was counted a single time. This chain uses TRBV7-9 with TRBJ1-3; D is undetermined. Germline V gene lookup returns CDR1 SEHNR and CDR2 FQNEAQ (reference sequence). Trimming took 3 bases from V and 0 from J, leaving 12 bases between them. This CDR3 contains 16 residues. In nucleotides, the CDR3 is TGTGCCAGCAGCTTCCCTCCGGGTTTCTCTGGAAACACCATATATTTT. Its translation: CASSFPPGFSGNTIYF. The full variable domain, in which reference TRBV7-9 and TRBJ1-3 provide the parts outside the CDR3, is DTGVSQNPRHKITKRGQNVTFRCDPISEHNRLYWYRQTLGQGPEFLTYFQNEAQLEKSRLLSDRFSAERPKGSFSTLEIQRTEQGDSAMYLCASSFPPGFSGNTIYFGEGSWLTVV.

The chain links TRBV9 to TRBJ2-1; D may be TRBD1 (6 bases). The CDR3 loop spans 14 amino acids. Germline CDR1 SGDLS, CDR2 YYNGEE. V dropped 0 bases and J dropped 7 bases, with 11 bases sitting between them. The DNA of the CDR3 is TGTGCCAGCAGCGTAGCAGGGGTCGTTAATGAGCAGTTCTTC. It encodes CASSVAGVVNEQFF.

Only one count was recorded for this clone. The chain joins TRBV6-6 to TRBJ1-2, with no clear D. V lost 4 bases and J lost 4, with 10 bases in between. CDR1 is MNHNY and CDR2 is SVGAGI in the germline V gene (reference sequence). The length of the CDR3 is 13 residues. CDR3 coding DNA: TGTGCCAGCAGTTCCTCCATCTCCTATGGCTACACCTTC. Protein: CASSSSISYGYTF.

The CDR3 loop is CASRVRTGGNYEQYF. The CDR3 nucleotides are TGTGCCAGCAGGGTCAGGACAGGGGGAAACTACGAGCAGTACTTC. This sequence joins TRBV2 and TRBJ2-7; 10 nucleotides align to TRBD1. The J segment lost 3 bases and the V segment lost 6 bases, leaving 8 bases of the junction unmatched. Germline CDR1 reads SNHLY; CDR2 reads FYNNEI. The CDR3 contains 15 residues.

The chain combines TRBV5-4 with TRBJ2-5; weak D call: TRBD2 (5 bases). In germline, CDR1 is SGHNT, CDR2 YYREEE (reference sequence). The CDR3 has 14 residues. Trimming pared 3 bases from V and 1 base from J, leaving 10 bases between. The DNA for the CDR3 is TGTGCCAGCAGCTCTCCGGGAATCCAAGAGACCCAGTACTTC. Its protein is CASSSPGIQETQYF.